Listed below are T cell receptor beta chains from one sample, sequenced in a study of T cell responses to AZD1222 COVID-19 vaccine. The data were produced by immunoSEQ multiplex PCR, yet TCRdb's version contains in-frame clones alone and is incomplete. The sample carries approximately 130,000 clones, 86% recorded once. The sample was peripheral blood, taken 28 days after the second AZD1222 dose. These TCRs come from an adult who received the AZD1222 COVID-19 vaccine. Both conserved end residues are part of each CDR3. The D gene is left open where the match is weak. Rows give clone size only sometimes, using once, few, many, or a class for an expanded clone.

TRBD1 . TRBJ2-2 TRBV13 CASSPRTGNTGELFF TGTGCCAGCAGCCCAAGGACAGGCAACACCGGGGAGCTGTTTTTT
. . TRBJ2-3 TRBV7-2 CASSLAKGVHTQYF TGTGCCAGCAGCTTAGCCAAGGGGGTGCATACGCAGTATTTT
. . TRBJ2-5 TRBV24-1 CATSVGPGTPETQYF TGTGCCACCAGTGTCGGCCCCGGGACTCCAGAGACCCAGTACTTC
. . TRBJ1-1 TRBV30 CAWNDYTEAFF TGTGCCTGGAACGATTACACTGAAGCTTTCTTT
. . TRBJ1-3 TRBV6-5 CASSDTPPGNTIYF TGTGCCAGCAGCGACACTCCCCCTGGAAACACCATATATTTT
TRBD1 . TRBJ2-3 TRBV4-1 CASSQDETGGDGNTQYF TGCGCCAGCAGCCAAGATGAGACAGGGGGCGATGGAAATACGCAGTATTTT
. . TRBJ2-6 TRBV4-3 CASSQVGRYSGANVLTF TGCGCCAGCAGCCAGGTGGGACGGTACTCTGGGGCCAACGTCCTGACTTTC
. . TRBJ2-3 TRBV11-3 CASSLREGGYTDTQYF TGTGCCAGCAGCCTCCGTGAGGGGGGATACACAGATACGCAGTATTTT
TRBD1 . TRBJ2-6 TRBV3-1/TRBV3-2 CASSFGQGGSGANVLTF TGTGCCAGCAGCTTTGGACAGGGGGGCTCTGGGGCCAACGTCCTGACTTTC
. . TRBJ1-5 TRBV30 CAWSVGDVGPQHF TGTGCCTGGAGTGTAGGGGATGTGGGCCCCCAGCATTTT
TRBD1 . TRBJ1-6 TRBV19 CASSPGGSWSPLHF TGTGCCAGTAGTCCAGGGGGCAGTTGGTCACCCCTCCACTTT
. . TRBJ1-6 TRBV14 CASSHPTVGYNSPLHF TGTGCCAGCAGCCACCCTACTGTCGGTTATAATTCACCCCTCCACTTT
. . TRBJ1-3 TRBV9 CASSVDGNTIYF TGTGCCAGCAGCGTAGATGGAAACACCATATATTTT
. . TRBJ2-6 TRBV6-1 CASSEASSGANVLTF TGTGCCAGCAGTGAAGCCAGCTCTGGGGCCAACGTCCTGACTTTC
. . TRBJ1-1 TRBV5-1 CASSLIPGSDTEAFF TGCGCCAGCAGCTTGATTCCAGGGTCGGACACTGAAGCTTTCTTT
. . TRBJ2-7 TRBV11-2 CASSGRDPTEYF TGTGCCAGCAGCGGACGGGACCCCACCGAGTACTTC
. . TRBJ1-1 TRBV10-3 CAISDLGANTEAFF TGTGCCATCAGTGATCTGGGCGCGAACACTGAAGCTTTCTTT
. . TRBJ2-3 TRBV9 CASSPPLWVSTDTQYF TGTGCCAGCAGCCCCCCCCTTTGGGTTAGCACAGATACGCAGTATTTT
TRBD1 . TRBJ1-2 TRBV19 CASRSWGQEISGYTF TGTGCCAGTAGATCCTGGGGACAGGAGATCTCTGGCTACACCTTC
. . TRBJ1-3 TRBV9 CASSAGYKSSGNTIYF TGTGCCAGCAGCGCAGGTTATAAGAGCTCTGGAAACACCATATATTTT
. few TRBJ1-2 TRBV5-5 CASSAGGGLAYTF TGTGCCAGCAGCGCTGGCGGGGGCTTAGCTTACACCTTC
. . TRBJ1-1 TRBV9 CASSVVGRGTEAFF TGTGCCAGCAGCGTAGTGGGGAGAGGAACTGAAGCTTTCTTT
TRBD1 . TRBJ1-5 TRBV6-5 CASKGQGINQPQHF TGTGCCAGCAAAGGACAGGGAATCAATCAGCCCCAGCATTTT
TRBD1 once TRBJ1-1 TRBV27 CASSLTGGYTEAFF TGTGCCAGCAGTTTGACAGGGGGGTACACTGAAGCTTTCTTT
TRBD2 . TRBJ2-7 TRBV5-1 CASSLKRASGSYEQYF TGCGCCAGCAGCTTGAAGAGGGCTAGCGGGTCCTACGAGCAGTACTTC
. . TRBJ2-5 TRBV6-6 CASSLARGGGAQETQYF TGTGCCAGCAGTCTAGCTCGTGGAGGGGGGGCCCAAGAGACCCAGTACTTC
. . TRBJ2-1 TRBV6-5 CASGQSSYNEQFF TGTGCCAGCGGACAGAGCTCCTACAATGAGCAGTTCTTC
TRBD1 . TRBJ1-2 TRBV6-6 CASSFGTGGDYGYTF TGTGCCAGCAGTTTCGGGACAGGGGGCGACTATGGCTACACCTTC
. . TRBJ2-3 TRBV5-1 CASSLAIDTQYF TGCGCCAGCAGCTTGGCTATTGATACGCAGTATTTT
. . TRBJ1-2 TRBV11-1 CASSNRAPNYGYTF TGTGCCAGCAGCAACAGGGCACCAAACTATGGCTACACCTTC
. . TRBJ1-1 TRBV7-9 CASSLVPGALGDNTEAFF TGTGCCAGCAGCTTAGTTCCAGGGGCATTAGGTGATAACACTGAAGCTTTCTTT
. . TRBJ2-7 TRBV6-1 CASSQTERQYF TGTGCCAGCAGTCAGACAGAACGTCAGTACTTC
TRBD1 . TRBJ1-1 TRBV7-9 CASSLEGQGTTGAFF TGTGCCAGCAGCTTAGAGGGACAGGGGACAACGGGTGCTTTCTTT
. . TRBJ1-3 TRBV11-2 CASSLGSGNTIYF TGTGCCAGCAGCTTGGGATCTGGAAACACCATATATTTT
TRBD1 . TRBJ1-2 TRBV12-3/TRBV12-4 CASSPTGNYGYTF TGTGCCAGCAGTCCGACAGGGAACTATGGCTACACCTTC
TRBD1 . TRBJ1-2 TRBV19 CASRPPGQGDGYTF TGTGCCAGTAGGCCTCCGGGACAGGGGGATGGCTACACCTTC
TRBD1 few TRBJ1-2 TRBV6-6 CASHLGGTVNRGYTF TGTGCCAGTCACTTAGGGGGGACAGTCAATCGAGGCTACACCTTC
. . TRBJ2-2 TRBV14 CASSQVILNTGELFF TGTGCCAGCAGCCAAGTTATATTGAACACCGGGGAGCTGTTTTTT
. . TRBJ2-3 TRBV6-5 CASSYRDSTDTQYF TGTGCCAGCAGTTACCGGGACTCCACAGATACGCAGTATTTT
. once TRBJ2-1 TRBV24-1 CATSGGDNEQFF TGTGCCACCAGTGGGGGAGACAATGAGCAGTTCTTC
. . TRBJ2-1 TRBV7-9 CASSAVGGKQFF TGTGCCAGCAGCGCCGTCGGTGGTAAGCAGTTCTTC
TRBD2 . TRBJ2-3 TRBV19 CASRTGTSVDTQYF TGTGCCAGTAGAACCGGGACTAGCGTAGATACGCAGTATTTT
TRBD2 . TRBJ2-3 TRBV19 CASSLRLAGGSTDTQYF TGTGCCAGTAGCCTCAGACTAGCGGGGGGTTCCACAGATACGCAGTATTTT
TRBD1 once TRBJ1-1 TRBV28 CASSNRGRLVF TGTGCCAGCAGTAACAGGGGGCGGTTAGTCTTT